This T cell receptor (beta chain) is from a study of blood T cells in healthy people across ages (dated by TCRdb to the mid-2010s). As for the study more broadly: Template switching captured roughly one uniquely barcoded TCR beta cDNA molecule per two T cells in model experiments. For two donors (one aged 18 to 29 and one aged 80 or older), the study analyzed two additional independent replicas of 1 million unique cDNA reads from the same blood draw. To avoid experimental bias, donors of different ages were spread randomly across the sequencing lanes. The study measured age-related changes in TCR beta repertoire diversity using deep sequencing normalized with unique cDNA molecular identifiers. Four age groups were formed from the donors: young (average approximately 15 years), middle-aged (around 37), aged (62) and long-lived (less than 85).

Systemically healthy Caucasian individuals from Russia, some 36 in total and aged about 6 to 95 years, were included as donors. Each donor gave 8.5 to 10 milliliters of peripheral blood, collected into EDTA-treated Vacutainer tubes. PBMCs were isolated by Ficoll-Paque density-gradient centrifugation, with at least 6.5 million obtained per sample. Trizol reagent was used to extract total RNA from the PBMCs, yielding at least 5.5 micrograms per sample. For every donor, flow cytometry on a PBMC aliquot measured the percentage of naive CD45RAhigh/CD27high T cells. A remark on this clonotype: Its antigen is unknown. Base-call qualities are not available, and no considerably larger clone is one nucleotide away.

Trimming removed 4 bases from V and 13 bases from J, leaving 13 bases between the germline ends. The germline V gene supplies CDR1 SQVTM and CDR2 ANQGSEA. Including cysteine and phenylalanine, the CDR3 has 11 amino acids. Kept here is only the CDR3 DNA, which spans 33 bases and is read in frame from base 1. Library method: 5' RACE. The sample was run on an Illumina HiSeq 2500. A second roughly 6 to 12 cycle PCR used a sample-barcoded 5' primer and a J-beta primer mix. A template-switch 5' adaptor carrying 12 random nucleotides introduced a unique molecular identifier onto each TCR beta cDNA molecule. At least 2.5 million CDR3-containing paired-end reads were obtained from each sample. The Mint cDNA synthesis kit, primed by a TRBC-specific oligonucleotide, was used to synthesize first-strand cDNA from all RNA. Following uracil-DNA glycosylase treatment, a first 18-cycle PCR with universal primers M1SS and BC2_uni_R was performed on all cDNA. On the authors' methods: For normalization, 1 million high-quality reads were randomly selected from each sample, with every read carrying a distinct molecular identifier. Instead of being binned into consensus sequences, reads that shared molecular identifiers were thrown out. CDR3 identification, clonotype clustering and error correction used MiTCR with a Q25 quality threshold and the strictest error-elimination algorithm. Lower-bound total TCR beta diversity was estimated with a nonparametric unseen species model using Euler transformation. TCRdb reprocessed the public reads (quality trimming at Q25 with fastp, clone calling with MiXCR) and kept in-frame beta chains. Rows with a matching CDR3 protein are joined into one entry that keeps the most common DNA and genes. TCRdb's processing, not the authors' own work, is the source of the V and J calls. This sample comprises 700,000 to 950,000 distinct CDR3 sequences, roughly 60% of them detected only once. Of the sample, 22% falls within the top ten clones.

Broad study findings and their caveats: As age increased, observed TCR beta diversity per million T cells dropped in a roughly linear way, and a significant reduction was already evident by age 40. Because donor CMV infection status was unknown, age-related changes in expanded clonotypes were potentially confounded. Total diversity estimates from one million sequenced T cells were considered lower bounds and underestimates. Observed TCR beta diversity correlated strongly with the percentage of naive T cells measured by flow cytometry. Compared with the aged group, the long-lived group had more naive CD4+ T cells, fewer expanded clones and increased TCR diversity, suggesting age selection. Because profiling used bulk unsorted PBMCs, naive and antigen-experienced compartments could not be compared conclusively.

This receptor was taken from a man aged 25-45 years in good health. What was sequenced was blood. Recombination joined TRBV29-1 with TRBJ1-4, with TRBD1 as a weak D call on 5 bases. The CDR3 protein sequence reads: CSVAVGQGLFF. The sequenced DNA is TGCAGCGTTGCGGTTGGGCAGGGACTGTTTTTT.